These T cell receptor beta chains were read from a single sample in a study of cytomegalovirus exposure and HLA in healthy donors. Clones were sequenced by immunoSEQ multiplex PCR, and TCRdb holds only the in-frame ones, with some missing. The table lists approximately 100,000 clones, 75% of them singletons, with more than 4.5% in the top ten. Material: PBMCs. These receptors came from a woman younger than 35 in good health and CMV-seropositive. Both conserved end residues are part of each CDR3. The D gene is left open where the match is weak. For some rows the clone size is stated as once, few or many, or as a class when expanded; others skip it.

size	D	V	J	CDR3	DNA
NA	NA	TRBV11-2	TRBJ2-1	CASSLQTRANEQFF	TGTGCCAGCAGCTTACAAACTAGGGCCAATGAGCAGTTCTTC
NA	NA	TRBV18	TRBJ2-3	CASSPGLAEADTQYF	TGTGCCAGCTCACCCGGGCTAGCTGAAGCAGATACGCAGTATTTT
NA	NA	TRBV28	TRBJ1-5	CASIGGGLGSNQPQHF	TGTGCCAGCATAGGCGGCGGGTTGGGGAGCAATCAGCCCCAGCATTTT
once	NA	TRBV5-1	TRBJ2-7	CASSFLASGGTYEQYF	TGCGCCAGCAGCTTCCTAGCTTCTGGAGGGACCTACGAGCAGTACTTC
NA	NA	TRBV27	TRBJ2-7	CASSLSRGGIGFYEQYF	TGTGCCAGCAGTTTGAGTAGGGGTGGGATTGGGTTCTACGAGCAGTACTTC
NA	NA	TRBV4-3	TRBJ2-5	CASSQDLGTAETQYF	TGCGCCAGCAGCCAAGATCTAGGAACGGCGGAGACCCAGTACTTC
NA	TRBD1	TRBV7-2	TRBJ2-4	CASSRDRGRVENIQYF	TGTGCCAGCAGCCGGGACAGGGGAAGGGTGGAAAACATTCAGTACTTC
NA	TRBD1	TRBV28	TRBJ2-7	CASSLDRGAGGYEQYF	TGTGCCAGCAGTTTGGATCGAGGGGCAGGGGGATACGAGCAGTACTTC
NA	TRBD1	TRBV5-4	TRBJ2-7	CASSSWDRRYEQYF	TGTGCCAGCAGCTCATGGGACAGGCGCTACGAGCAGTACTTC
NA	TRBD1	TRBV9	TRBJ2-7	CASSDGQGAWEQYF	TGTGCCAGCAGCGACGGACAGGGGGCATGGGAGCAGTACTTC
NA	NA	TRBV11-2	TRBJ1-1	CASSLGAYAAEAFF	TGTGCCAGCAGCTTAGGGGCTTATGCCGCTGAAGCTTTCTTT
few	NA	TRBV28	TRBJ1-1	CASTYPEQGNTEAFF	TGTGCCAGCACTTACCCGGAACAGGGTAACACTGAAGCTTTCTTT
NA	TRBD1	TRBV28	TRBJ1-2	CASSPTGGYGYTF	TGTGCCAGCAGCCCTACAGGGGGCTATGGCTACACCTTC